One and the same sample provided the 8 T cell receptor beta chains below, sequenced in a study of blood T cell repertoires in COVID-19. Using immunoSEQ multiplex PCR, the repertoire was profiled, and TCRdb retains in-frame clones only, with some absent. The sample has some 190,000 clones, approximately 86% seen once. What was sequenced was peripheral blood. These receptors came from a woman older than 75 with active or convalescent COVID-19.

This clone was seen once. The chain is built from TRBV15 and TRBJ1-3, with 7 bases aligning to TRBD1. CDR1 is LNHNV, CDR2 YYDKDF, per germline (reference sequence). The CDR3 length is 17 residues. With 0 bases clipped from V and 1 base from J, the junction kept 6 bases outside the gene matches. DNA of the CDR3: TGTGCCACCAGCAGAGATAGACAGGGACTTTCTGGAAACACCATATATTTT. Protein: CATSRDRQGLSGNTIYF.

The chain recombines TRBV11-3 with TRBJ2-3, with TRBD2 matching over 7 bases. Germline assignment: CDR1 SGHNT and CDR2 YENEEA. The CDR3 has 18 residues. Trimming at V came to 5 bases and at J to 0 bases, leaving 14 bases not matched to a gene. CDR3 nucleotides: TGTGCCAGCAGCCCCGGACTAGGAACGGGGCTTAGCACAGATACGCAGTATTTT. It is translated as CASSPGLGTGLSTDTQYF.

This clone has only one observation. The chain recombines TRBV5-1 with TRBJ1-1; weak D call: TRBD1 (5 bases). This CDR3 has 14 amino acids. CDR1 and CDR2 from the germline V gene are SGHRS and YFSETQ. Trimming took off 0 bases at V and 6 bases at J, with 12 bases between the two ends. Here the CDR3 reads CASSLAGTMAEAFF. CDR3 DNA: TGCGCCAGCAGCTTGGCCGGGACTATGGCTGAAGCTTTCTTT.

V is TRBV7-9 and J is TRBJ1-6; 7 nucleotides agree with TRBD1. With 6 bases clipped from V and 9 bases from J, the junction kept 5 bases outside the gene matches. Germline CDR1 and CDR2: SEHNR and FQNEAQ (reference sequence). This CDR3 comprises 13 residues. DNA for the CDR3: TGTGCCAGCAGGTCTGAGGGGGCTTCACCCCTCCACTTT. The encoded protein is CASRSEGASPLHF.

The chain employs TRBV20-1 and TRBJ2-7; 11 nucleotides agree with TRBD2. The length of the CDR3 is 14 residues. The junction had 5 bases not matched to a gene; V was cut back by 3 bases and J by 4 bases. Germline CDR1 DFQATT, CDR2 SNEGSKA (reference sequence). Written as DNA, the CDR3 is TGCAGTGCTAGTACTAGCGGGAGTGGATACGAGCAGTACTTC. This gives the protein CSASTSGSGYEQYF.

The chain combines TRBV6-5 with TRBJ1-1; D unclear. Germline CDR1 MNHEY, CDR2 SVGAGI. Trimming took off 0 bases at V and 1 base at J, with 9 bases between the two ends. The CDR3 contains 15 residues. This chain's CDR3 is CASSYSSASNTEAFF. The CDR3 bases are TGTGCCAGCAGTTACTCGAGCGCATCGAACACTGAAGCTTTCTTT.

Only a few counts were recorded for this clone. The chain combines TRBV12-5 with TRBJ2-1; 14 nucleotides line up with TRBD2. In germline, CDR1 is LGHNT, CDR2 FRNRAP. The CDR3 is 16 residues long. Unmatched junction bases numbered 2, after V lost 0 bases and J lost 7 bases. Written as DNA, the CDR3 is TGTGCTAGTGGTTTGGTGGGACTAGCGGGAGTAAATGAGCAGTTCTTC. Translating it yields CASGLVGLAGVNEQFF.

V gene TRBV13 combines with J gene TRBJ2-1; 12 bases match TRBD2. V gave up 4 bases and J gave up 4 bases; unmatched junction bases: 8. The CDR3 has 17 residues. From germline, CDR1 is PRHDT and CDR2 FYEKMQ (reference sequence). The CDR3 DNA sequence: TGTGCCAGCAGCTCTCGGACTAGCGGGACATATTACAATGAGCAGTTCTTC. It codes for CASSSRTSGTYYNEQFF.